The 27 T cell receptor beta chains below come from one sample, sequenced in a study of human thymus T cells. Obtained as resections during corrective heart surgery, the thymus tissue was then studied. Profiled with immunoSEQ multiplex PCR; TCRdb holds only in-frame clones, not every one. The table includes about 130,000 clones, around 94% detected once. The specimen sequenced was thymus tissue. Every receptor here comes from a boy younger than two with a congenital heart defect but otherwise immunologically healthy.

The chain carries TRBV4-3 and TRBJ1-1, with TRBD1 matching over 7 bases. J was trimmed by 0 bases and V by 3 bases; bases with no gene match: 16. This CDR3 is built from 19 residues. CDR1 and CDR2 (germline): LGHNA, YSLEER. The CDR3 DNA reads TGCGCCAGCAGCCAGAGGATGACAGGGACCCATCCCATGAACACTGAAGCTTTCTTT. Residues: CASSQRMTGTHPMNTEAFF.

In this sample, this clone turned up once. The chain employs TRBV6-6 and TRBJ1-2; TRBD1 matches at 7 bases. J lost 8 bases, V lost 5 bases, and 5 bases had no gene match. CDR3 length: 12 residues. Germline V lookup: CDR1 MNHNY, CDR2 SVGAGI (reference sequence). The CDR3 protein is CASSATGSGYTF. For the CDR3, the DNA is TGTGCCAGCAGTGCGACAGGGAGCGGCTACACCTTC.

CDR3 DNA: TGTGCCAGCAGCTCGCCGACCGGGACAGGGGGAATCATTCAGTACTTC. It yields the protein CASSSPTGTGGIIQYF. V usage is TRBV5-8 and J usage is TRBJ2-4; TRBD1 matches 11 bases. Germline V gene data show CDR1 as SGHTS and CDR2 as YDEGEE. The CDR3 covers 16 residues. The V gene end was trimmed by 3 bases and the J gene end by 9 bases; junction bases not matched to a gene: 11.

The CDR3 DNA reads TGTGCCAGCAGCTTAGAGATCGTGGGGGGACGGGATGAAAAACTGTTTTTT. Encoded protein: CASSLEIVGGRDEKLFF. The chain has TRBV11-2 and TRBJ1-4; the D gene is possibly TRBD1 (5 bases). This CDR3 spans 17 amino acids. Germline CDR1 SGHAT, CDR2 FQNNGV. The V and J ends lost 0 bases and 6 bases respectively, with 17 bases between them.

V usage is TRBV5-1 and J usage is TRBJ1-6; 10 bases are a match to TRBD1. Germline V gives CDR1 SGHRS, CDR2 YFSETQ. V was pared by 1 base and J by 9 bases, with 4 bases of the junction left unmatched. The CDR3 is 15 residues long. The CDR3 coding sequence is TGCGCCAGCAGCTTGAGACAGGGGGCTGGTTCACCCCTCCACTTT. Its translation: CASSLRQGAGSPLHF.

The chain uses TRBV7-9 and TRBJ1-6; 9 bases align to TRBD1. V shed 5 bases, J shed 11 bases, and the junction held 7 bases outside the gene matches. The CDR3 is made up of 14 amino acids. Germline values: CDR1 SEHNR, CDR2 FQNEAQ (reference sequence). The CDR3 is CASSPGTGRTPLHF. The CDR3 region has the DNA TGTGCCAGCAGCCCCGGGACAGGGAGGACACCCCTCCACTTT. The variable domain in full, completed from reference TRBV7-9 and TRBJ1-6, reads DTGVSQNPRHKITKRGQNVTFRCDPISEHNRLYWYRQTLGQGPEFLTYFQNEAQLEKSRLLSDRFSAERPKGSFSTLEIQRTEQGDSAMYLCASSPGTGRTPLHFGNGTRLTVT.

V gene TRBV5-1 combines with J gene TRBJ2-7; TRBD2 might be the D (6 bases). Germline assignment: CDR1 SGHRS and CDR2 YFSETQ. Trimming pared 4 bases from V and 6 bases from J, leaving 14 bases between. CDR3 length: 13 amino acids. The CDR3 loop is CASSGDLVFEQYF. The CDR3, as DNA: TGCGCCAGCAGCGGGGACTTGGTCTTCGAGCAGTACTTC. Full variable domain (rest looked up from reference TRBV5-1 and TRBJ2-7): KAGVTQTPRYLIKTRGQQVTLSCSPISGHRSVSWYQQTPGQGLQFLFEYFSETQRNKGNFPGRFSGRQFSNSRSEMNVSTLELGDSALYLCASSGDLVFEQYFGPGTRLTVT.

The rearrangement joins TRBV25-1 to TRBJ1-3; D is unresolved. The CDR3 is 12 amino acids. V lost 2 bases and J 9 bases, leaving 8 bases between the germline ends. Germline assignment: CDR1 MGHDK and CDR2 SYGVNS. The CDR3 region is CASSERDSTIYF. The CDR3 nucleotides read TGTGCCAGCAGTGAACGGGATAGCACCATATATTTT. Full variable domain (missing parts from reference TRBV25-1 and TRBJ1-3): EADIYQTPRYLVIGTGKKITLECSQTMGHDKMYWYQQDPGMELHLIHYSYGVNSTEKGDLSSESTVSRIRTEHFPLTLESARPSHTSQYLCASSERDSTIYFGEGSWLTVV.

The CDR3 sequence is CASSLRWGGHRYEQYF. CDR3 sequence (DNA): TGTGCCAGCAGTTTAAGGTGGGGGGGCCATAGATACGAGCAGTACTTC. V and J are TRBV28 and TRBJ2-7, with D maybe TRBD2 (7 bases). The V end lost 2 bases, the J end lost 4 bases, and 18 bases lay between the germline ends. CDR3 length: 16 residues. Germline CDR1 MDHEN, CDR2 SYDVKM.

The chain carries TRBV19 and TRBJ1-2, with 7 nucleotides matching TRBD1. Unmatched junction bases numbered 7, after V lost 10 bases and J lost 2 bases. Germline-derived CDR1 and CDR2 are LNHDA and SQIVND (reference sequence). The CDR3 extends over 13 amino acids. CDR3 in DNA: TGTGCCACCACAGGGGATAGAAACTATGGCTACACCTTC. Translating it yields CATTGDRNYGYTF.

Regarding this clone: This CDR3 is also generated by other DNA sequences in the sample. The rearrangement links TRBV5-6 to TRBJ1-2, with 8 bases fitting TRBD1. Trimming cost V 5 bases and J 6 bases; bases outside gene matches: 3. The CDR3 extends over 12 amino acids. The germline CDR1 and CDR2 sequences are SGHDT and YYEEEE. The CDR3 is CASRPTGDGYTF. DNA of the CDR3: TGTGCCAGCAGACCGACAGGGGATGGCTACACCTTC.

V and J are TRBV6-1 and TRBJ2-5; 7 bases are shared with TRBD2. Germline CDR1 MNHNS, CDR2 SASEGT. Losses at the gene ends were 6 bases for V and 5 bases for J; bases not matched to a gene: 6. There are 13 residues in the CDR3. Written as DNA, the CDR3 is TGTGCCAGCAGGCCGCCCGGGGGGGAGACCCAGTACTTC. Translation: CASRPPGGETQYF.

V usage is TRBV4-1 and J usage is TRBJ1-2; D is ambiguous. Germline V gene data show CDR1 as MGHRA and CDR2 as YSYEKL. CDR3 size: 13 residues. The V end lost 0 bases, the J end lost 8 bases, and 10 bases lay between the germline ends. The CDR3 sequence is CASSQDWQSGYTF. The CDR3 bases are TGCGCCAGCAGCCAAGACTGGCAGTCCGGCTACACCTTC.

The chain has TRBV27 and TRBJ2-3; 8 nucleotides line up with TRBD2. There are 18 residues in the CDR3. The germline V gene has CDR1 MNHEY and CDR2 SMNVEV (reference sequence). V shed 5 bases, J shed 0 bases, and the junction held 13 bases outside the gene matches. CDR3 loop: CASSPPPISGASTDTQYF. DNA for the CDR3: TGTGCCAGCAGTCCTCCCCCCATTAGCGGGGCTAGCACAGATACGCAGTATTTT.

V and J are TRBV5-1 and TRBJ1-6; TRBD1 matches 10 bases. V was clipped by 3 bases and J by 8 bases; unmatched bases: 5. The CDR3 length is 15 residues. Germline assignment: CDR1 SGHRS and CDR2 YFSETQ. The CDR3 nucleotides read TGCGCCAGCAGCTACGCCGGGACAGGGGATTCACCCCTCCACTTT. It specifies CASSYAGTGDSPLHF.

The rearrangement links TRBV6-1 to TRBJ2-7; D gene ambiguous. In germline, CDR1 is MNHNS, CDR2 SASEGT. With 3 bases removed from V and 3 bases from J, the gap between germline ends came to 12 bases. The CDR3 runs to 14 residues. The DNA of the CDR3 is TGTGCCAGCAGTGATGAGCCAAGTTACTACGAGCAGTACTTC. This translates into CASSDEPSYYEQYF.

The chain is built from TRBV28 and TRBJ2-5; a possible D gene is TRBD2 (7 bases). CDR1 is MDHEN and CDR2 is SYDVKM in the germline V gene. The CDR3 is made up of 14 amino acids. Trimming took off 4 bases at V and 5 bases at J, with 14 bases between the two ends. The CDR3 bases are TGTGCCAGCAGTTCCGGGGGGCGGGTGGAGACCCAGTACTTC. This translates into CASSSGGRVETQYF. Variable domain in full (rest from reference TRBV28 and TRBJ2-5): DVKVTQSSRYLVKRTGEKVFLECVQDMDHENMFWYRQDPGLGLRLIYFSYDVKMKEKGDIPEGYSVSREKKERFSLILESASTNQTSMYLCASSSGGRVETQYFGPGTRLLVL.

The V call is TRBV7-8, the J call TRBJ1-5; D is possibly TRBD1 (6 bases). The V gene's germline CDR1 is SGHVS and CDR2 FQNEAQ. Trimming removed 3 bases from V and 4 bases from J, with 10 bases in between. This CDR3 has 14 amino acids. The CDR3 DNA is TGTGCCAGCAGCTTGCTAGGGGGGAATCAGCCCCAGCATTTT. Residues: CASSLLGGNQPQHF.

The V and J genes are TRBV5-5 and TRBJ2-2, with unresolved D. The CDR3 totals 14 residues. The germline gives CDR1 SGHKS, CDR2 YYEKEE (reference sequence). Trimming stripped 1 base from V and 7 bases from J, with 11 bases between. The CDR3 sequence is CASSLFRLNGELFF. DNA for the CDR3: TGTGCCAGCAGCTTGTTTCGACTGAACGGGGAGCTGTTTTTT.

The V and J genes are TRBV5-1 and TRBJ2-2; D gene uncertain. The germline CDR1 and CDR2 sequences are SGHRS and YFSETQ. The V and J ends lost 4 bases and 7 bases respectively, with 8 bases between them. This CDR3 contains 12 residues. CDR3 nucleotide sequence: TGCGCCAGCAGCCCTTGGTTCGGGGAGCTGTTTTTT. It encodes CASSPWFGELFF.

This clone turned up a few times. The conserved final phenylalanine or tryptophan is absent from the CDR3, which likely points to a read error. The DNA is omitted, as the CDR3 cannot be located on it reliably, and the CDR3 follows TCRdb's listing. The chain combines TRBV30 with TRBJ1-4. Germline V gives CDR1 GTSNPN, CDR2 SVGIG (reference sequence). The CDR3 length equals 8 residues, ends included. CDR3 region: CAWNPGVG.

The rearrangement joins TRBV27 to TRBJ2-7; 8 positions agree with TRBD1. Unmatched junction bases numbered 11, after V lost 5 bases and J lost 2 bases. This CDR3 has 16 amino acids. Germline assignment: CDR1 MNHEY and CDR2 SMNVEV (reference sequence). This CDR3 is CASSLGQGSGPYEQYF. CDR3 sequence (DNA): TGTGCCAGCAGTCTTGGACAGGGTTCGGGACCCTACGAGCAGTACTTC.

This chain connects TRBV5-8 to TRBJ2-1, with 8 bases lining up with TRBD2. This CDR3 contains 17 residues. The ends lost 0 bases at V and 0 bases at J; junction bases unmatched: 5. Germline V gene data show CDR1 as SGHTS and CDR2 as YDEGEE. The DNA of the CDR3 is TGTGCCAGCAGCTTGGGACTAGCGACAAGCTCCTACAATGAGCAGTTCTTC. Translated, it gives CASSLGLATSSYNEQFF.

This sequence joins TRBV12-5 and TRBJ2-5, with TRBD2 as a possible D gene (7 bases). Germline CDR1 reads LGHNT; CDR2 reads FRNRAP. This CDR3 has 16 amino acids. V lost 7 bases and J lost 4, with 22 bases in between. DNA for the CDR3: TGTGCTAGTGCCCGGGGGGCCCGGCCCCCTTTAGAGACCCAGTACTTC. It codes for CASARGARPPLETQYF. The full variable domain, rest sourced from reference TRBV12-5 and TRBJ2-5, is DARVTQTPRHKVTEMGQEVTMRCQPILGHNTVFWYRQTMMQGLELLAYFRNRAPLDDSGMPKDRFSAEMPDATLATLKIQPSEPRDSAVYFCASARGARPPLETQYFGPGTRLLVL.

The chain is built from TRBV4-1 and TRBJ2-1; unclear D gene. Between the trimmed V and J ends, which lost 0 bases and 7 bases, there was a span of 16 bases. This CDR3 spans 16 amino acids. Germline CDR1 MGHRA, CDR2 YSYEKL. In DNA, the CDR3 is TGCGCCAGCAGCCAAGATCCCCCCTCTAAGCCGAATGAGCAGTTCTTC. This gives the protein CASSQDPPSKPNEQFF.

In DNA form, the CDR3 reads TGTGCCAGCAGCTTAGGAAGCCTAGCGGGGGGCCTCCAAGAGACCCAGTACTTC. Protein product: CASSLGSLAGGLQETQYF. V and J are TRBV7-2 and TRBJ2-5; 11 nucleotides match TRBD2. CDR3 size: 18 residues. The V and J ends lost 1 base and 1 base, in that order; junction bases with no gene match: 8. CDR1 and CDR2 from the germline V gene are SGHTA and FQGNSA.

The chain has TRBV2 and TRBJ2-2, with 9 bases aligning to TRBD2. CDR1 and CDR2 (germline): SNHLY, FYNNEI. The CDR3 spans 18 residues. J was trimmed by 0 bases and V by 2 bases; bases with no gene match: 7. The CDR3 nucleotides are TGTGCCAGCAGTGAATTAGCGGGGGACGTCGCGAACACCGGGGAGCTGTTTTTT. It is translated as CASSELAGDVANTGELFF. The entire variable domain, with the rest obtained from reference TRBV2 and TRBJ2-2, is as follows: EPEVTQTPSHQVTQMGQEVILRCVPISNHLYFYWYRQILGQKVEFLVSFYNNEISEKSEIFDDQFSVERPDGSNFTLKIRSTKLEDSAMYFCASSELAGDVANTGELFFGEGSRLTVL.